This TCR beta chain derives from a study of CD4 T cells in relation to SARS-CoV-2 and coronaviruses. This clone showed up just a few times. Its antigen is unknown. The unexposed donors gave CD4+ T cells in about 2010-2019, prior to COVID-19. Isolation of CD4+ T cells took place after around eleven days in culture. Trimming cost V 3 bases and J 4 bases, with 13 bases left between them. From germline, CDR1 is LNHNV and CDR2 YYDKDF (reference sequence). The CDR3 sequence is 15 residues long. Clones were sequenced by immunoSEQ multiplex PCR, and TCRdb holds only the in-frame ones, with some missing. The sample comprises tens of thousands of clones, more than 75% of which are singletons, and approximately 15% rests with the top ten.

Sequenced input: CD4+ T cells from PBMCs, cultured in vitro. The chain recombines TRBV15 with TRBJ1-3; no clear D gene. The origin of this receptor is a human donor in good health. In DNA form, the CDR3 reads TGTGCCACCAGCAGCGCACGTTTGCCCGGAAACACCATATATTTT. It is translated as CATSSARLPGNTIYF. Together with reference TRBV15 and TRBJ1-3, the CDR3 gives the full variable domain: DAMVIQNPRYQVTQFGKPVTLSCSQTLNHNVMYWYQQKSSQAPKLLFHYYDKDFNNEADTPDNFQSRRPNTSFCFLDIRSPGLGDTAMYLCATSSARLPGNTIYFGEGSWLTVV.